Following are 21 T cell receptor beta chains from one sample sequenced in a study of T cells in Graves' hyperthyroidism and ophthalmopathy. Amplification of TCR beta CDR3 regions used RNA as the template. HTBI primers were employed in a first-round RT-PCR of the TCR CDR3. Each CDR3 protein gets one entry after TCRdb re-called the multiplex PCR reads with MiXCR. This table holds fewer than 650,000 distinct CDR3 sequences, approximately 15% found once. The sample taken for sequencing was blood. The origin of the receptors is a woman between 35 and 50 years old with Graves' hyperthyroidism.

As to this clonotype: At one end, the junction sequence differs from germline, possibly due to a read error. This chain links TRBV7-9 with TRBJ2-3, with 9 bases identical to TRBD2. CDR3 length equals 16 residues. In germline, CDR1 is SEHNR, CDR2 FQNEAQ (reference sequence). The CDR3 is CANSLVLAGLTDTQYF. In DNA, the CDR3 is TGTGCCAACAGCTTAGTTCTAGCGGGACTCACGGATACGCAGTATTTT.

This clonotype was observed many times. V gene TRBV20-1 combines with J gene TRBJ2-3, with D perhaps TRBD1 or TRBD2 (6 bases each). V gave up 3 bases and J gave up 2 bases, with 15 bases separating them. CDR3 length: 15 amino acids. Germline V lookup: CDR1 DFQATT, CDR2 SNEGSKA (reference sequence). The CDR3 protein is CSASGQGTLTDTQYF. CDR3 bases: TGCAGTGCTAGTGGGCAGGGGACTCTCACAGATACGCAGTATTTT.

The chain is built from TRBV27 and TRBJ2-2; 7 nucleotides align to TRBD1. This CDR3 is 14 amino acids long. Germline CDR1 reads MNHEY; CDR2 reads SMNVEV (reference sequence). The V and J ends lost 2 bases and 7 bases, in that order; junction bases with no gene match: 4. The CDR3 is CASSLDRDRGELFF. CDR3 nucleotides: TGTGCCAGCAGTTTAGACAGGGATCGCGGGGAGCTGTTTTTT.

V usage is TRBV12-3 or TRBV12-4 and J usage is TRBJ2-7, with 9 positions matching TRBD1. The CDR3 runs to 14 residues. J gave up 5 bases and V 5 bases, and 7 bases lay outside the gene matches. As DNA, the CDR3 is TGTGCCAGCAGTGAGTGGGACAGGGTCCACGAGCAGTACTTC. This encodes CASSEWDRVHEQYF.

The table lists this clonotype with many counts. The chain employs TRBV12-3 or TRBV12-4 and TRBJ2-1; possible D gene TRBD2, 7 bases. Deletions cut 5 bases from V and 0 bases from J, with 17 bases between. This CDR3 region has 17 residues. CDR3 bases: TGTGCCAGCAGTAAACAGGGTAGCGGGCCCTCCTACAATGAGCAGTTCTTC. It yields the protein CASSKQGSGPSYNEQFF.

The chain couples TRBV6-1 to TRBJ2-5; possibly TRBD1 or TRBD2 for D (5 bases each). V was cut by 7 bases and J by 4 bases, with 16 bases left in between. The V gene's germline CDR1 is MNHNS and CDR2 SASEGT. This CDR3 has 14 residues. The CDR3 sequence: CASTNPGPRETQYF. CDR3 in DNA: TGTGCCAGCACCAATCCGGGACCAAGAGAGACCCAGTACTTC.

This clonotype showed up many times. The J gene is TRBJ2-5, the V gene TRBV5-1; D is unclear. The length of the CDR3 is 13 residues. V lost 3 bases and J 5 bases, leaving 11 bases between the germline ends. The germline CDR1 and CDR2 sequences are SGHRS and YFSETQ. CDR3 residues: CASSSEGVETQYF. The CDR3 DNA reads TGCGCCAGCAGCTCCGAAGGAGTGGAGACCCAGTACTTC.

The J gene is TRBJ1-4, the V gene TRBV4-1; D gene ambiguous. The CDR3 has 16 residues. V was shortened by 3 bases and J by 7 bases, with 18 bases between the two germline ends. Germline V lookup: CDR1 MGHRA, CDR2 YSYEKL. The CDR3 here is CASSQGTVALGEKLFF. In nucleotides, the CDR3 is TGCGCCAGCAGCCAGGGAACCGTGGCTTTAGGTGAAAAACTGTTTTTT.

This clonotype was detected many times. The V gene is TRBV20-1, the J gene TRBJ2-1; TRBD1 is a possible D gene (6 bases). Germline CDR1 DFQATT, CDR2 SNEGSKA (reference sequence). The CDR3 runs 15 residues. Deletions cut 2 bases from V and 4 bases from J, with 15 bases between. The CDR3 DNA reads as TGCAGTGCTAGAATTGGGACAATGTTGTACAATGAGCAGTTCTTC. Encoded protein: CSARIGTMLYNEQFF.

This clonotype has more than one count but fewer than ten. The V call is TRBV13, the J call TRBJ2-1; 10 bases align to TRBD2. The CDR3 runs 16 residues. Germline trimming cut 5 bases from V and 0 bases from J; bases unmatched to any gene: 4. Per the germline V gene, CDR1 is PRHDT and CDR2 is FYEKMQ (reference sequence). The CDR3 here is CASSDASGGSYNEQFF. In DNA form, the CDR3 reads TGTGCCAGCAGCGACGCTAGCGGGGGCTCCTACAATGAGCAGTTCTTC.

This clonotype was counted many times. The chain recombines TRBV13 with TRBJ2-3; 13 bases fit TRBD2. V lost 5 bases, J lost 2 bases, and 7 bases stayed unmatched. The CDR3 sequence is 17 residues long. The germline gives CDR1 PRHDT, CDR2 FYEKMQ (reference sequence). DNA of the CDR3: TGTGCCAGCAGCCCCTTCGGGACTAGCGGGAACACAGATACGCAGTATTTT. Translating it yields CASSPFGTSGNTDTQYF. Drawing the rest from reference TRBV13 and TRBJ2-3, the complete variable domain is AAGVIQSPRHLIKEKRETATLKCYPIPRHDTVYWYQQGPGQDPQFLISFYEKMQSDKGSIPDRFSAQQFSDYHSELNMSSLELGDSALYFCASSPFGTSGNTDTQYFGPGTRLTVL.

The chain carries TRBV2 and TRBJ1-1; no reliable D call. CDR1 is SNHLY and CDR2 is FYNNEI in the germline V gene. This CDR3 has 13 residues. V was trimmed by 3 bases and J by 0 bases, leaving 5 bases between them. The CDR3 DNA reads TGTGCCAGCAGTGATCAGATGAACACTGAAGCTTTCTTT. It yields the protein CASSDQMNTEAFF.

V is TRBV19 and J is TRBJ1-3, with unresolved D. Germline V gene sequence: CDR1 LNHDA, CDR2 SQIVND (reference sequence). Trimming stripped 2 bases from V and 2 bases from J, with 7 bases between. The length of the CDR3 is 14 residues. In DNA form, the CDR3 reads TGTGCCAGTAGTATAACCGGGACTGGAAACACCATATATTTT. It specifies CASSITGTGNTIYF.

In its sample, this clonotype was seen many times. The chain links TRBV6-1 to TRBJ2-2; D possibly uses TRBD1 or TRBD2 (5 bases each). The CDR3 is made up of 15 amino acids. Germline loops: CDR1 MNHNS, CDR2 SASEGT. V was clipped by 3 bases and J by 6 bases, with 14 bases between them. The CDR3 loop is CASSDRDGEAGELFF. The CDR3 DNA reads TGTGCCAGCAGTGACCGGGACGGCGAGGCCGGGGAGCTGTTTTTT.

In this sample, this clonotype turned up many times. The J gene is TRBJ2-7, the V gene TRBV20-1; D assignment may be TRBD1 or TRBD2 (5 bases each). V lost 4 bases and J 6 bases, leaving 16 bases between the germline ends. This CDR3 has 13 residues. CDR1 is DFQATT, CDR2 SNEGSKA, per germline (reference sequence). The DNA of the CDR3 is TGCAGTGCTACACTCGAAGGGGACCGCGAGCAGTACTTC. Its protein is CSATLEGDREQYF.

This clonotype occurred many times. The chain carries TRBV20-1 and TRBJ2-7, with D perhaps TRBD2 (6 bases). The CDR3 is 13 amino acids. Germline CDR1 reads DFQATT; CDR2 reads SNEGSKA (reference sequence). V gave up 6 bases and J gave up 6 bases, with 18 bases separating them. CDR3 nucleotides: TGCAGTGCCAGGTCGCTAGCGAGGGGCGAGCAGTACTTC. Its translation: CSARSLARGEQYF.

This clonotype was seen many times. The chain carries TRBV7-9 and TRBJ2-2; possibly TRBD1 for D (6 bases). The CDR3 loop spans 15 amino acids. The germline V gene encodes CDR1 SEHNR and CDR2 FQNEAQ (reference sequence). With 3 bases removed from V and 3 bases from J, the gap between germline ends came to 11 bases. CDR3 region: CASSLGQGDTGELFF. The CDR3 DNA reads TGTGCCAGCAGCTTGGGACAAGGGGACACCGGGGAGCTGTTTTTT.

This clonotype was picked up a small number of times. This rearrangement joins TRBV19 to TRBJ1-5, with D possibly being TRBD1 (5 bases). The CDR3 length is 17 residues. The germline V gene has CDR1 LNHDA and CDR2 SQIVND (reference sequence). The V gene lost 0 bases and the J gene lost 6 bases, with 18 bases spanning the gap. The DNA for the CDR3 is TGTGCCAGTAGTATAGAAGTTAGCAGGGTGGTTGTTCAGCCCCAGCATTTT. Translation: CASSIEVSRVVVQPQHF.

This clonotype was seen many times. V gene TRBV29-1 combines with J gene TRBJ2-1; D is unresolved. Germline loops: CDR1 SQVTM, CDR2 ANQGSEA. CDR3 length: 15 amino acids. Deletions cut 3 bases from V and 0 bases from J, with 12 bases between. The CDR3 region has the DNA TGCAGCGTTGATGGGGAAGAGAGCTCCTACAATGAGCAGTTCTTC. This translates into CSVDGEESSYNEQFF.

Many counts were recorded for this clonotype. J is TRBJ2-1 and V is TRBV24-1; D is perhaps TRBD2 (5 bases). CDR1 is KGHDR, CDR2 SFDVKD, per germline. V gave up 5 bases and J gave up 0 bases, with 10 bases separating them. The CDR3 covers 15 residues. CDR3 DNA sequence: TGTGCCACCAGTGTACCGGGAAGCTCCTACAATGAGCAGTTCTTC. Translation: CATSVPGSSYNEQFF.

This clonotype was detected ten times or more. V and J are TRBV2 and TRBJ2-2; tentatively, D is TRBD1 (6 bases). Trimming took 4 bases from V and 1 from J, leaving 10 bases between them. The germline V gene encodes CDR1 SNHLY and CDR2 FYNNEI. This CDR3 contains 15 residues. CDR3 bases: TGTGCCAGCAGTGGGTTGGGACAGAACACCGGGGAGCTGTTTTTT. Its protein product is CASSGLGQNTGELFF.